This paragraph covers one TCR beta chain sequence. Its antigen is not known. This specimen belongs to a study of shared clonotypes between healthy human individuals. Across the whole study: Three plates were used per donor for CD4 naive, three for CD4 memory, two for CD8 naive and one for CD8 memory. Regarding the study as a whole: The study found roughly 5% of naive CD4 clonotypes shared across a few donors. Only blood was sampled, and tissue TCR repertoires likely differ from blood ones.

Profiled with immunoSEQ multiplex PCR; TCRdb holds only in-frame clones, not every one. This sample yields around 1.9 million clones, of which around 93% are seen a single time; over 1.5% belongs to the top ten. The CDR3 contains 16 residues. The germline CDR1 and CDR2 sequences are LNHDA and SQIVND (reference sequence). The ends lost 1 base at V and 6 bases at J; junction bases unmatched: 6. CD45RO-negative, CCR7-selected cells formed the naive CD8 fraction, which excluded terminally differentiated effector memory CD45RA+ cells. Recent acute infections and vaccinations were absent in the healthy HIV-negative adult donors.

The source of this sequence is a man between 18 and 35 years old in good health. Some clones in this sample may be carry-over from other donors' samples. The source material was naive CD8+ T cells from PBMCs. This chain connects TRBV19 to TRBJ2-3, with 11 bases fitting TRBD1. The CDR3 loop reads CASSIGWTGGLDTQYF. The CDR3 nucleotides read TGTGCCAGTAGTATAGGGTGGACAGGGGGCTTGGATACGCAGTATTTT.